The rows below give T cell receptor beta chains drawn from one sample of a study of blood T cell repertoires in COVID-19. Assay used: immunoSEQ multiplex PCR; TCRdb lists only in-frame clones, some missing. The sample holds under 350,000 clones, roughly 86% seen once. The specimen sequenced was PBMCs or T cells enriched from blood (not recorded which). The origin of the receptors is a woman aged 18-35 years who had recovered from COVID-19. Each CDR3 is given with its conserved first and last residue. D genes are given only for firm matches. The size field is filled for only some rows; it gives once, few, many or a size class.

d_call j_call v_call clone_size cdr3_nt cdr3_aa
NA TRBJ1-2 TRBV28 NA TGTGCCAGCAGTTTTTCCAACAGGGTACATGGCTACACCTTC CASSFSNRVHGYTF
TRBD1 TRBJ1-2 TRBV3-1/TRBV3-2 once TGTGCCAGCAGCCTTAGACAGGGGGGATATGGCTACACCTTC CASSLRQGGYGYTF
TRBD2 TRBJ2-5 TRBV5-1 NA TGCGCCAGCAGCTTGGAACTAGCGGGCGGAGAGACCCAGTACTTC CASSLELAGGETQYF
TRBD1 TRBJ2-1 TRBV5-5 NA TGTGCCAGCAGCCCGGACAGGACCTACAATGAGCAGTTCTTC CASSPDRTYNEQFF
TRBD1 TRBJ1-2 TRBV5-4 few TGTGCCAGCAGCCCCATATCCGGGACAGGGCCATATGGCTACACCTTC CASSPISGTGPYGYTF
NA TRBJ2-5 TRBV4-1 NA TGCGCCAGCAGCCAAGCGGAGGGGGGGTACCAAGAGACCCAGTACTTC CASSQAEGGYQETQYF
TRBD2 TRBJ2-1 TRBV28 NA TGTGCCAGCGGGTATAGCGGGAGCAATGAGCAGTTCTTC CASGYSGSNEQFF
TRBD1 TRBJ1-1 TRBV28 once TGTGCCAGCAGTTTTTGGGGGAACAGGGGCGACACTGAAGCTTTCTTT CASSFWGNRGDTEAFF
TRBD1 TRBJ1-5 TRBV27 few TGTGCCAGCAGGGCGGACAGGGAGGGCAATCAGCCCCAGCATTTT CASRADREGNQPQHF
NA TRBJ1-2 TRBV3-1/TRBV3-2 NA TGTGCCAGCAGTTTCGGTGTAAACTATGGCTACACCTTC CASSFGVNYGYTF
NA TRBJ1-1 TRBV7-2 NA TGTGCCAGCAGCTTTACAGGTGTGAACACTGAAGCTTTCTTT CASSFTGVNTEAFF
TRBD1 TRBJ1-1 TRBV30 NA TGTGCCTGGACCATAGGGGGCACGGGCACTGAAGCTTTCTTT CAWTIGGTGTEAFF
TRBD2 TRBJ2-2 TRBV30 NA TGTGCCTGGAGTGTGATGGGCGGGAGGGCCCTGGGGACCGGGGAGCTGTTTTTT CAWSVMGGRALGTGELFF
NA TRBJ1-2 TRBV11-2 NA TGTGCCAGCAGCTTAGGTTTTTCGGGAGGAAATGGCTACACCTTC CASSLGFSGGNGYTF
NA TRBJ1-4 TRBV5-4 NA TGTGCCAGCAGCTTTCAGCCAGGTGAAAAACTGTTTTTT CASSFQPGEKLFF
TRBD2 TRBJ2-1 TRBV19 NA TGTGCCAGTATGATTAGGCGGGAGCAAGAGGATAGTGAGCAGTTCTTC CASMIRREQEDSEQFF
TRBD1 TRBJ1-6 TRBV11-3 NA TGTGCCAGCAGCTCGCACGGCGGGGACAGTATTTATAATTCACCCCTCCACTTT CASSSHGGDSIYNSPLHF
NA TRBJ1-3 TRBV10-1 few TGCGCCAGCAGTGGGGACAGAAACACCATATATTTT CASSGDRNTIYF
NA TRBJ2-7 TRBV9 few TGTGCCAGCAGCCCGAACAGGGCTCCAAGGTACGAGCAGTACTTC CASSPNRAPRYEQYF
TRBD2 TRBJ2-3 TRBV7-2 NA TGTGCCAGCAGCTTATTTGGGAGCGGGGGGCGGGGGAGCACAGATACGCAGTATTTT CASSLFGSGGRGSTDTQYF
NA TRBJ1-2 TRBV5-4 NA TGTGCCAGCAGCCGGGATCCTCCTAACTATGGCTACACCTTC CASSRDPPNYGYTF
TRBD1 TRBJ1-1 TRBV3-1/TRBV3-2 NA TGTGCCAGCAGCCCACAGGGGCTTAAAGCTTTCTTT CASSPQGLKAFF
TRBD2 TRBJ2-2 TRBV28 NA TGTGCCAGCAGTTTACCGGGACTAGCGGGGCACACCGGGGAGCTGTTTTTT CASSLPGLAGHTGELFF
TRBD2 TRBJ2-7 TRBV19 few TGTGCCAGTAGTAGACGGGGACTAGCGGCCTACGAGCAGTACTTC CASSRRGLAAYEQYF
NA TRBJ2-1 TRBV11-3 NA TGTGCCAGCAGCTTAACTGGGGCGGATGAGCAGTTCTTC CASSLTGADEQFF
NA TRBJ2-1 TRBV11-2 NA TGTGCCAGCAGCTTAAATGTCGGTAGCGAGAGGACCTACAATGAGCAGTTCTTC CASSLNVGSERTYNEQFF
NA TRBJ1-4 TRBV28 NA TGTGCCAGCAGTTCCGAGCGGTGGGGGGCAACTAATGAAAAACTGTTTTTT CASSSERWGATNEKLFF
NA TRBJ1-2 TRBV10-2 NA TGCGCACTGGGAGGGGACTATGGCTACACCTTC CALGGDYGYTF
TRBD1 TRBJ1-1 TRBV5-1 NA TGCGCCAGCAGCTTGGGACAGGGTAGTATCACTGAAGCTTTCTTT CASSLGQGSITEAFF
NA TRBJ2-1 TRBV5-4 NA TGTGCCAGCAGCGTGGGCCCCGGCTCCTACAATGAGCAGTTCTTC CASSVGPGSYNEQFF
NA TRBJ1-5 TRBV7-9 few TGTGCCAGCAGCTTATTTGGGGTCGGCAGGGACAATCAGCCCCAGCATTTT CASSLFGVGRDNQPQHF
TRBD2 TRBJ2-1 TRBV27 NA TGTGCCAGCAGTCCAAGCTGGGGTCTAGCGGCCTACAATGAGCAGTTCTTC CASSPSWGLAAYNEQFF
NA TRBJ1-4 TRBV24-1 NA TGTGCCACCAGTGATCCTTCCGGGGGGGGAAATGAAAAACTGTTTTTT CATSDPSGGGNEKLFF
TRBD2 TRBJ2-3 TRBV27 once TGTGCCAGCAGTAACCTCCCCCTCAGCGGGGGAAGCACAGATACGCAGTATTTT CASSNLPLSGGSTDTQYF
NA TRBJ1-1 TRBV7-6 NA TGTGCCAGCAGCCTGGGACAGAACACTGAAGCTTTCTTT CASSLGQNTEAFF
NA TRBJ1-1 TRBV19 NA TGTGCCAGTAGCCCAGTTGGGCGTATACTCACTGAAGCTTTCTTT CASSPVGRILTEAFF
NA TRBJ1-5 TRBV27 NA TGTGCCAGCAGTTTAGGCGGGGGGCCGGGCAATCAGCCCCAGCATTTT CASSLGGGPGNQPQHF
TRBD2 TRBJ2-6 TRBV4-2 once TGTGCCAGCAGCCACCCCTTAAGCGGGGGGGCCTCTGGGGCCAACGTCCTGACTTTC CASSHPLSGGASGANVLTF
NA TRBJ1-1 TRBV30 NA TGTGCCTGGAGGGGACTCTTGAACACTGAAGCTTTCTTT CAWRGLLNTEAFF
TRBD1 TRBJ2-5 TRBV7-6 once TGTGCCAGCAGCTTGACAGGGGGCGGGCAAGAGACCCAGTACTTC CASSLTGGGQETQYF
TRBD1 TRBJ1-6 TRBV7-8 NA TGTGCCAGCAGCCCCAGAGCCCCAGGGGGCGTGTGGTCACCCCTCCACTTT CASSPRAPGGVWSPLHF
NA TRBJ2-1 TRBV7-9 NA TGTGCCAGCAGCTTAGTTTGGCAGGGGTTTCGATACAATGAGCAGTTCTTC CASSLVWQGFRYNEQFF
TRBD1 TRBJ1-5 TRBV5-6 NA TGTGCCAGCAGCTTAAACAGGGGGCAGCCCCAGCATTTT CASSLNRGQPQHF
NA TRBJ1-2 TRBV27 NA TGTGCCAGCAGTTGGCGCGCTCTCCAACCTCGGGGTGGTGGCTACACCTTC CASSWRALQPRGGGYTF
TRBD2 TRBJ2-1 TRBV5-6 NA TGTGCCAGCAGCTTCCGTAGCGGGGGTGTTGGAGAGCAGTTCTTC CASSFRSGGVGEQFF
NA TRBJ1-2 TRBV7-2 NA TGTGCCAGCAGCTTAGTTCGCCCGGACTTCTATGGCTACACCTTC CASSLVRPDFYGYTF
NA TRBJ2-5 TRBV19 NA TGTGCCAGTAGTATTCAAGCGGACCAAGAGACCCAGTACTTC CASSIQADQETQYF
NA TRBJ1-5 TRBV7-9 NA TGTGCCAGCAGCCCAGATAGCAATCAGCCCCAGCATTTT CASSPDSNQPQHF
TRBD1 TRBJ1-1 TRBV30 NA TGTGCCTGGAGCCTGAGACAGGGCGCTTTCTTT CAWSLRQGAFF
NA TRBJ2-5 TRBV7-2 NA TGTGCCAGCAGCTTAGACATCAACCAAGAGACCCAGTACTTC CASSLDINQETQYF
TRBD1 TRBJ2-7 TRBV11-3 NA TGTGCCAGCAGCCCCGGACAGGCTCCGTACGAGCAGTACTTC CASSPGQAPYEQYF
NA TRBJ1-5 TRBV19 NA TGTGCCAGTAGTATTTCATCGGGAAATCAGCCCCAGCATTTT CASSISSGNQPQHF
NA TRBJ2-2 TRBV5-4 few TGTGCCAGCAGATCGTCCCCTTTAGATAACACCGGGGAGCTGTTTTTT CASRSSPLDNTGELFF
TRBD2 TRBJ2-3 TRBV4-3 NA TGCGCCAGCAGCCAAGAACCGTGGACTAGCGGGGATACGCAGTATTTT CASSQEPWTSGDTQYF
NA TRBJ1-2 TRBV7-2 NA TGTGCCAGCAGCTTGGTTGTCCAACTAGGCTATGGCTACACCTTC CASSLVVQLGYGYTF
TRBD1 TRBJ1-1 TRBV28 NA TGTGCCAGCAGTCCCCAAGGGTATGTGGGGACAGAGAACACTGAAGCTTTCTTT CASSPQGYVGTENTEAFF
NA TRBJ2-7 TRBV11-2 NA TGTGCCAGCAGCTCCACCTACGAGCAGTACTTC CASSSTYEQYF